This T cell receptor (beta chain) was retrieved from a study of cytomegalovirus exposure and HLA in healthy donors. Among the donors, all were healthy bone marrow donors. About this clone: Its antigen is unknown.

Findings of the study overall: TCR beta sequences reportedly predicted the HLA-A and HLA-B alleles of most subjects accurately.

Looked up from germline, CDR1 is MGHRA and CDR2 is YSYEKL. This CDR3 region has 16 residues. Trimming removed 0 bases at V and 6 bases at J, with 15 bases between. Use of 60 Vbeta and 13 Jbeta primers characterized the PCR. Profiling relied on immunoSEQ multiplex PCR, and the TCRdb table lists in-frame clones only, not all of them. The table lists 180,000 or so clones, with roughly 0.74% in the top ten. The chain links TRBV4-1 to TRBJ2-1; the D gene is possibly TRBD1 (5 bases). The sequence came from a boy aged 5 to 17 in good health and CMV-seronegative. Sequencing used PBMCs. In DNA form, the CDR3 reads TGCGCCAGCAGCCAAGACGATTGGGGCGTGATCAATGAGCAGTTCTTC. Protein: CASSQDDWGVINEQFF.